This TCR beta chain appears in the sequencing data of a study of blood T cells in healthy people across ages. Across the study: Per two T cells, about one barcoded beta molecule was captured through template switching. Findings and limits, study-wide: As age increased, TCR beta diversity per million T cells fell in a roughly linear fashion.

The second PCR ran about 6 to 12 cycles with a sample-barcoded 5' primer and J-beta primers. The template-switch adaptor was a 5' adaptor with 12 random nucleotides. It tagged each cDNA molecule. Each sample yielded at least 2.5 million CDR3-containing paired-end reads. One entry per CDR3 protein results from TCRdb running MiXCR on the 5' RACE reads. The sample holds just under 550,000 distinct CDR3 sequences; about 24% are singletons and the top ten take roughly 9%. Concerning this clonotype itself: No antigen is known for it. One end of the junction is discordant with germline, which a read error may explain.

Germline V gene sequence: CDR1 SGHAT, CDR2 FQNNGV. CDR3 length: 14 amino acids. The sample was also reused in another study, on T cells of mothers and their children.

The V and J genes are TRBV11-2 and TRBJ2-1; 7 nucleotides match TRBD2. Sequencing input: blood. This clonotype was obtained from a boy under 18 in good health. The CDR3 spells CASSLDLGRVEQFF. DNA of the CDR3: TGTGCCAGCAGTTTAGATCTAGGGAGGGTAGAGCAGTTCTTC.